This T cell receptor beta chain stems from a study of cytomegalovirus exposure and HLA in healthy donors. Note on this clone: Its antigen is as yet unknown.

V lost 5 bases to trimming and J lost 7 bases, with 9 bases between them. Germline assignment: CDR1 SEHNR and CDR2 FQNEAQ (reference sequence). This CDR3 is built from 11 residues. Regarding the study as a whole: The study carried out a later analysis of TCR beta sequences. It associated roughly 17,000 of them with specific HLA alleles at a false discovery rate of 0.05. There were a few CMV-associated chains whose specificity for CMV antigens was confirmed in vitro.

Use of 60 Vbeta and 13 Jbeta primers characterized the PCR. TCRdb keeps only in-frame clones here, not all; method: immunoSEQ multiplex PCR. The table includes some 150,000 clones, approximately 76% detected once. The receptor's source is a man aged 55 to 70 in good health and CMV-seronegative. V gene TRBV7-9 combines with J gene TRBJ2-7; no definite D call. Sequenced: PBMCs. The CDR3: CASSRLEEQYF. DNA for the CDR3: TGTGCCAGCAGCCGTTTGGAGGAGCAGTACTTC.